This T cell receptor beta chain was recovered during a study of cytomegalovirus exposure and HLA in healthy donors. Study-level points and caveats: Analysis performed later found about 17,000 TCR beta sequences associated with HLA alleles at 0.05 false discovery rate. Accounts indicate the classifier identified cytomegalovirus status with strong specificity and sensitivity.

Primers: 60 Vbeta forward and 13 Jbeta reverse. The table came from immunoSEQ multiplex PCR; TCRdb's copy has only in-frame clones and leaves some out. Seen here are 130,000 or so clones, around 79% observed once, and the top ten hold 5.5% to 8%. V shed 8 bases and J 5 bases; nucleotides not matched to a gene: 16. This CDR3 spans 16 amino acids. Germline V gene sequence: CDR1 MDHEN, CDR2 SYDVKM. Note on this clone: Its antigen is unidentified.

The specimen was PBMCs. The chain carries TRBV28 and TRBJ2-5; 8 bases match TRBD1. The receptor was isolated from a woman in her forties in good health and CMV-seronegative. The CDR3 sequence is CASGQGGLGVKETQYF. The CDR3 DNA sequence: TGTGCCAGCGGACAGGGTGGGTTGGGGGTAAAGGAGACCCAGTACTTC.